The 5 T cell receptor beta chains presented below share a single source sample, sequenced in a study of CD8 T cells in ankylosing spondylitis. Each CDR3 protein gets one entry after TCRdb re-called the 5' RACE reads with MiXCR. The repertoire holds around 250,000 distinct CDR3 sequences, over 30% seen once, with 3.5% to 4.5% in the top ten. The specimen was blood, either unsorted or a sorted T cell fraction (not recorded which). The receptors were gathered from a male donor with ankylosing spondylitis or in good health (not recorded which).

This chain connects TRBV29-1 to TRBJ2-1; no definite D call. This CDR3 has 14 residues. V shed 5 bases and J shed 2 bases, with 13 bases lying between them. Germline V gene data show CDR1 as SQVTM and CDR2 as ANQGSEA. The CDR3: CSVLTDVTYNEQFF. CDR3 sequence (DNA): TGCAGCGTTCTGACCGACGTGACCTACAATGAGCAGTTCTTC.

The rearrangement joins TRBV7-8 to TRBJ2-5; D unclear. Trimming stripped 1 base from V and 2 bases from J, with 14 bases between. Germline CDR1 is SGHVS and CDR2 is FQNEAQ. The length of the CDR3 is 16 residues. CDR3 DNA: TGTGCCAGCAGCTTAGGACAAGGGCTCGGGCAAGAGACCCAGTACTTC. Its protein is CASSLGQGLGQETQYF.

The chain links TRBV6-4 to TRBJ2-4; 11 positions agree with TRBD2. The CDR3 runs 14 residues. The V gene end was trimmed by 0 bases and the J gene end by 9 bases; junction bases not matched to a gene: 1. CDR1 is MRHNA and CDR2 is SNTAGT in the germline V gene. The DNA of the CDR3 is TGTGCCAGCAGTGACTCTAGCGGGGGGGCCATTCAGTACTTC. Translating it yields CASSDSSGGAIQYF.

The gene calls are TRBV20-1 and TRBJ2-2; 7 bases line up with TRBD2. Germline V CDR1 and CDR2: DFQATT, SNEGSKA (reference sequence). The CDR3 totals 13 residues. V shed 1 base, J shed 4 bases, and the junction held 0 bases outside the gene matches. In nucleotides, the CDR3 is TGCAGTGCTAGAGGGACTAGCACCGGGGAGCTGTTTTTT. Translated: CSARGTSTGELFF.

The table lists this clonotype with a few counts. This rearrangement joins TRBV5-5 to TRBJ2-1; D is possibly TRBD1 or TRBD2 (5 bases each). CDR3 length equals 14 residues. Trimming shortened V by 4 bases and J by 8 bases, and 16 bases separated the two germline ends. CDR1 is SGHKS and CDR2 is YYEKEE in the germline V gene (reference sequence). In nucleotides, the CDR3 is TGTGCCAGCAGCCTCGGGGCTCTCTCGGATGAGCAGTTCTTC. Amino acid sequence: CASSLGALSDEQFF.